This is a list of T cell receptor beta chains from one sample in a study of blood T cell repertoires in COVID-19. Sequenced by immunoSEQ multiplex PCR; TCRdb stores in-frame clones only, minus some. The sample contains a few hundred thousand clones, 75% to 90% of which appear only once. Source material: peripheral blood. The source of these receptors is a man between 18 and 35 years old with active or convalescent COVID-19. Each CDR3 is given without its conserved first and last residue. A D gene is named only where the DNA matches it firmly.

J gene,V gene,D gene,CDR3 protein
TRBJ2-1,TRBV27,-,ASSFGGGRFNEQF
TRBJ2-1,TRBV7-2,-,ASSQTRTSYNEQF
TRBJ2-7,TRBV18,-,ASSPTGDEQY
TRBJ2-6,TRBV2,-,ASSIPQGSGANVLT
TRBJ1-4,TRBV11-1,TRBD1,ASSKRTGGNEKLF
TRBJ1-6,TRBV2,TRBD1,ASSGRGVSPLH
TRBJ2-4,TRBV5-8,TRBD1,ASSKHLHRDRGAKNIQY
TRBJ1-1,TRBV6-5,-,ASRREGVGNTEAF
TRBJ1-2,TRBV6-5,-,ASTGGNYGYT
TRBJ2-3,TRBV20-1,TRBD2,TASPSGGAYTQY
TRBJ1-3,TRBV28,-,ASSTTGLGNTIY
TRBJ2-1,TRBV18,TRBD1,ASSPQTGDNEQF
TRBJ1-1,TRBV5-8,-,ASSLRVRVMNTEAF
TRBJ1-1,TRBV5-1,-,ASSPGRTEAF
TRBJ1-4,TRBV7-9,TRBD1,ASSPPGQGAEKLF
TRBJ2-2,TRBV6-6,TRBD2,ASSPGLAGGRTGELF
TRBJ2-1,TRBV5-5,TRBD1,ASSLEGIQGLSYNEQF
TRBJ1-1,TRBV27,TRBD1,ASSSWTGGNTEAF
TRBJ2-4,TRBV21-1,-,ASSKPRKRQGQNIQY
TRBJ2-1,TRBV28,TRBD2,ASSSGTTLNEQF
TRBJ1-3,TRBV19,-,ASSFSVSGNTIY
TRBJ2-2,TRBV11-2,TRBD2,ASSLKLASRTGELF
TRBJ2-1,TRBV10-2,TRBD2,ASTLSGRVWNEQF
TRBJ2-7,TRBV27,-,ASSLSRAYEQY
TRBJ1-2,TRBV19,-,ASSIDGGSPTDGYT
TRBJ2-1,TRBV7-3,-,ASSLSGVGNEQF
TRBJ1-5,TRBV24-1,-,ATSGGANQPQH
TRBJ2-7,TRBV2,TRBD1,ASSEQGETYEQY
TRBJ1-6,TRBV6-6,-,ASSYSTDSNSPLH
TRBJ2-5,TRBV5-5,-,ASSPGTLETQY
TRBJ1-1,TRBV27,-,ASRISGGANTEAF
TRBJ1-5,TRBV3-1/TRBV3-2,-,ASSPARGNIQPQH
TRBJ1-5,TRBV19,-,ASSTHRDYSNQPQH
TRBJ1-1,TRBV4-2,-,ASSQPVRNTEAF
TRBJ2-7,TRBV27,-,ASSLSIGLGGARYEQY
TRBJ1-5,TRBV27,-,ASASGVASNQPQH
TRBJ2-2,TRBV5-1,TRBD2,ASSLGPQAGGTGELF
TRBJ2-7,TRBV7-9,-,ASSSTQGFVYEQY
TRBJ2-3,TRBV6-2/TRBV6-3,TRBD1,ASSNRGATDTQY
TRBJ2-7,TRBV28,TRBD2,ASRGRVLYEQY
TRBJ1-1,TRBV7-9,-,ASSLSRGSRAF
TRBJ1-1,TRBV19,TRBD1,ASSKGQGFTEAF
TRBJ2-1,TRBV19,TRBD2,ASSISATSGAYNEQF
TRBJ1-6,TRBV7-9,TRBD1,ASSLMTGGKSPLH
TRBJ1-5,TRBV4-1,-,ASSQEGRQPQH
TRBJ2-2,TRBV15,-,ATSTGQTNTGELF
TRBJ2-1,TRBV2,TRBD1,ASSGQGGEQF